These 17 T cell receptor beta chains came from one sample sequenced in a study of blood T cell repertoires in COVID-19. Libraries were prepared by immunoSEQ multiplex PCR; TCRdb keeps only in-frame clonotypes and omits some of them. The data contain about 240,000 clones, over 75% of them singletons. Sequenced sample: peripheral blood. All receptors come from a man aged 25 to 40 who had recovered from COVID-19.

J is TRBJ1-2 and V is TRBV10-2, with a tentative D call TRBD1 (5 bases). Trimming removed 6 bases from V and 6 bases from J, with 14 bases in between. Germline loops: CDR1 WSHSY, CDR2 SAAADI. The CDR3 sequence is 13 residues long. In DNA form, the CDR3 reads TGCGCCAGCAGGCGGGACCGTTCGGATGGCTACACCTTC. As protein: CASRRDRSDGYTF.

The CDR3 bases are TGTGCCAGCCCGAATGAACCGACAGGGAGGAACACTGAAGCTTTCTTT. Residues: CASPNEPTGRNTEAFF. The chain couples TRBV5-8 to TRBJ1-1, with 7 bases that match TRBD1. The CDR3 sequence is 16 residues long. The germline gives CDR1 SGHTS, CDR2 YDEGEE. Trimming cost V 7 bases and J 1 base; bases outside gene matches: 13. Full variable domain (rest looked up from reference TRBV5-8 and TRBJ1-1): EAGVTQSPTHLIKTRGQQATLRCSPISGHTSVYWYQQALGLGLQFLLWYDEGEERNRGNFPPRFSGRQFPNYSSELNVNALELEDSALYLCASPNEPTGRNTEAFFGQGTRLTVV.

J is TRBJ1-5 and V is TRBV7-9; a weak D match, TRBD1 (6 bases). Trimming left V 8 bases short and J 6 bases short, with 14 bases between. This CDR3 contains 13 residues. In germline, CDR1 is SEHNR, CDR2 FQNEAQ (reference sequence). The CDR3 bases are TGTGCCAGCTGCCCTGGGGGCGTTCAGCCCCAGCATTTT. This gives the protein CASCPGGVQPQHF.

The chain uses TRBV18 and TRBJ2-2; D perhaps matches TRBD1 (5 bases). Per the germline V gene, CDR1 is KGHSH and CDR2 is LQKENI. The CDR3 is 14 residues long. The V and J ends lost 5 bases and 6 bases respectively, with 13 bases between them. The DNA of the CDR3 is TGTGCCAGCTCATCATCCCAGGGTGCCGGGGAGCTGTTTTTT. This encodes CASSSSQGAGELFF.

The V call is TRBV7-2, the J call TRBJ2-7; perhaps TRBD2 as D (6 bases). The CDR3 runs 15 residues. V was cut by 2 bases and J by 2 bases, with 13 bases left in between. Germline CDR1 SGHTA, CDR2 FQGNSA. The CDR3 protein is CASSLTPGVTYEQYF. In nucleotides, the CDR3 is TGTGCCAGCAGCTTAACCCCGGGGGTAACCTACGAGCAGTACTTC. Looking up the rest from reference TRBV7-2 and TRBJ2-7 gives the full variable domain: GAGVSQSPSNKVTEKGKDVELRCDPISGHTALYWYRQSLGQGLEFLIYFQGNSAPDKSGLPSDRFSAERTGGSVSTLTIQRTQQEDSAVYLCASSLTPGVTYEQYFGPGTRLTVT.

In this sample, this clone turned up a few times. The chain links TRBV5-4 to TRBJ2-2, with 9 bases that match TRBD1. Germline CDR1 reads SGHNT; CDR2 reads YYREEE (reference sequence). There are 15 residues in the CDR3. Trimming removed 5 bases from V and 3 bases from J; junction bases left unmatched: 5. Here the CDR3 reads CASRSGTGHTGELFF. Written as DNA, the CDR3 is TGTGCCAGCAGGTCGGGGACAGGGCACACCGGGGAGCTGTTTTTT.

This clone appeared a single time. V is TRBV6-5 and J is TRBJ2-5; tentatively, D is TRBD2 (7 bases). Trimming stripped 8 bases from V and 5 bases from J, with 15 bases between. Germline V lookup: CDR1 MNHEY, CDR2 SVGAGI. The CDR3 has 13 residues. CDR3 residues: CASGPRGGETQYF. Written as DNA, the CDR3 is TGTGCCAGCGGCCCGAGGGGGGGGGAGACCCAGTACTTC.

The V call is TRBV28, the J call TRBJ2-4; TRBD1 matches at 9 bases. Germline lookup yields CDR1 MDHEN and CDR2 SYDVKM. The CDR3 spans 16 residues. The V gene end was trimmed by 6 bases and the J gene end by 1 base; junction bases not matched to a gene: 7. The DNA for the CDR3 is TGTGCCAGCAGCCGTCCCGGGACAGGGGCCAAAAACATTCAGTACTTC. It specifies CASSRPGTGAKNIQYF.

V and J are TRBV12-3 or TRBV12-4 and TRBJ2-4; TRBD2 might be the D (5 bases). CDR3 length: 13 residues. V gave up 6 bases and J gave up 15 bases, with 21 bases separating them. CDR3: CASRPGVTDARYF. CDR3 sequence (DNA): TGTGCCAGCAGGCCCGGGGTTACGGACGCGCGGTACTTC.

The chain joins TRBV21-1 to TRBJ1-1; the DNA was not compared with TRBD1, the D call given in the table. TRBV21-1 is described as a pseudogene. The CDR3 consists of 19 residues. The CDR3 protein is CASSSKPRQGGPLNTEAFF. In nucleotides, the CDR3 is TGTGCCAGCAGCTCCAAACCTAGACAGGGGGGGCCCCTGAACACTGAAGCTTTCTTT.

The chain combines TRBV5-1 with TRBJ1-4; possibly TRBD1 for D (5 bases). The CDR3 totals 14 residues. V was trimmed by 9 bases and J by 5 bases, leaving 17 bases between them. CDR1 and CDR2 from the germline V gene are SGHRS and YFSETQ. The CDR3 coding sequence is TGCGCCACCTCCTCAGGGTTGGAGAATGAAAAACTGTTTTTT. Protein product: CATSSGLENEKLFF.

The rearrangement uses TRBV11-2 and TRBJ2-2, with D possibly being TRBD1 (5 bases). The germline V and J ends were trimmed by 2 bases and 7 bases, with 14 bases remaining between them. CDR1 is SGHAT and CDR2 is FQNNGV in the germline V gene. The CDR3 is 15 residues long. The CDR3, as DNA: TGTGCCAGCAGCTTACAGCCAGGGCAAAACGGGGAGCTGTTTTTT. This translates into CASSLQPGQNGELFF.

The chain employs TRBV19 and TRBJ1-1, with 9 bases identical to TRBD1. Trimming removed 10 bases from V and 1 base from J; junction bases left unmatched: 7. The germline V gene has CDR1 LNHDA and CDR2 SQIVND (reference sequence). This CDR3 has 14 residues. This CDR3 is CATAVTGGNTEAFF. The CDR3 bases are TGTGCCACCGCGGTGACAGGGGGGAACACTGAAGCTTTCTTT.

The chain recombines TRBV6-1 with TRBJ2-6; D is ambiguous. The CDR3 has 15 amino acids. The germline V gene has CDR1 MNHNS and CDR2 SASEGT. The germline V and J ends were trimmed by 1 base and 0 bases, with 4 bases remaining between them. For the CDR3, the DNA is TGTGCCAGCAGTGAAGGGAGCTCTGGGGCCAACGTCCTGACTTTC. It codes for CASSEGSSGANVLTF.

In the case of this clone: In this CDR3 the conserved last residue, phenylalanine or tryptophan, is missing, so a read error is likely. Because the CDR3's place on the DNA is in doubt, the DNA is left out and the CDR3 is given as listed by TCRdb. The rearrangement uses TRBV7-6 and TRBJ2-7; the D segment call TRBD2 is taken from the table without a DNA check. Counting both end residues, the CDR3 totals 11 amino acids. CDR1 is SGHVS, CDR2 FNYEAQ, per germline. CDR3 in amino acids: CASSPKKGGPI.

The gene calls are TRBV28 and TRBJ1-2, with D tentatively TRBD1 (5 bases). CDR1 is MDHEN and CDR2 is SYDVKM in the germline V gene. V was clipped by 10 bases and J by 8 bases, with 17 bases between them. CDR3 length equals 12 residues. Written as DNA, the CDR3 is TGTGCCACCATCGAGGACATCATAGGCTACACCTTC. It yields the protein CATIEDIIGYTF.

The V gene is TRBV7-2, the J gene TRBJ1-6; 8 bases are a match to TRBD1. After removal of 4 bases from V and 3 bases from J, the junction contained 5 bases not matched to a gene. CDR3 length: 16 residues. Germline V gene data show CDR1 as SGHTA and CDR2 as FQGNSA. The CDR3 spells CASSSGTGYYNSPLHF. In DNA, the CDR3 is TGTGCCAGCAGCTCCGGGACAGGCTACTATAATTCACCCCTCCACTTT.